What follows are 22 T cell receptor beta chains derived from one specimen sequenced in a study of blood T cell repertoires in COVID-19 (dated by TCRdb to about 2020). Library generation was performed with the immunoSEQ multiplex PCR assay. Sourced from immuneACCESS, this table was stored by TCRdb with only in-frame sequences that have V and J called. A share of the clones is absent; for the studies checked, an unresolved V gene accounts for under half, and the remainder has no known explanation. The sample includes 140,000 or so clones, with 80% to 90% observed a single time. Jointly, the top ten make up roughly 10% of the sample. Sequencing was done on a sample of peripheral blood. The receptor source for this set is a man aged 60-69 years with active or convalescent COVID-19.

This rearrangement joins TRBV28 to TRBJ2-5; tentative D call: TRBD2 (6 bases). The CDR3 has 15 residues. Germline V gives CDR1 MDHEN, CDR2 SYDVKM. With 5 bases removed from V and 5 bases from J, the gap between germline ends came to 18 bases. Here the CDR3 DNA reads TGTGCCAGCAGTCCCCATTCCCAAGGAGGGGAGACCCAGTACTTC. Its translation is CASSPHSQGGETQYF.

The chain is built from TRBV7-6 and TRBJ1-1; 11 nucleotides match TRBD1. V trimming: 5 bases; J trimming: 0 bases; junction bases outside the gene matches: 14. The CDR3 loop spans 19 amino acids. Germline V gene lookup returns CDR1 SGHVS and CDR2 FNYEAQ. The CDR3 DNA reads TGTGCCAGCAGCCCCGGGGGACAGGGGGATTATCTGATGAACACTGAAGCTTTCTTT. Its protein is CASSPGGQGDYLMNTEAFF.

This clone was seen just once. The chain couples TRBV30 to TRBJ2-1, with no clear D. CDR3 length: 13 amino acids. Germline assignment: CDR1 GTSNPN and CDR2 SVGIG (reference sequence). V lost 5 bases and J 5 bases, leaving 13 bases between the germline ends. The CDR3 bases are TGTGCCTGGGGCAGGAAACTCAACAATGAGCAGTTCTTC. This translates into CAWGRKLNNEQFF.

This chain joins TRBV30 and TRBJ2-5; TRBD1 aligns across 11 bases. The V gene's germline CDR1 is GTSNPN and CDR2 SVGIG (reference sequence). Losses at the gene ends were 2 bases for V and 4 bases for J; bases not matched to a gene: 12. This CDR3 is built from 17 residues. For the CDR3, the DNA is TGTGCCTGGAGTCACACCCGGGACAGGGGGTCTGCAGAGACCCAGTACTTC. Protein product: CAWSHTRDRGSAETQYF.

This chain links TRBV3-1 (or the pseudogene TRBV3-2) with TRBJ1-1; D is unresolved. Germline CDR1 reads LGHDT; CDR2 reads YNNKEL (reference sequence). CDR3 length: 13 amino acids. V lost 0 bases and J 6 bases, leaving 8 bases between the germline ends. CDR3: CASSQDLESEAFF. For the CDR3, the DNA is TGTGCCAGCAGCCAAGATCTCGAGTCTGAAGCTTTCTTT.

The rearrangement links TRBV5-6 to TRBJ2-1; 9 bases fit TRBD2. The ends lost 3 bases at V and 2 bases at J; junction bases unmatched: 15. The CDR3 has 19 residues. CDR1 and CDR2 from the germline V gene are SGHDT and YYEEEE. This chain's CDR3 is CASSSLFAGGQSPYNEQFF. The CDR3 coding sequence is TGTGCCAGCAGCTCCCTCTTTGCGGGGGGGCAGAGTCCCTACAATGAGCAGTTCTTC.

This chain joins TRBV24-1 and TRBJ1-4; D remains unclear. V was pared by 3 bases and J by 7 bases, with 5 bases between. The CDR3 is 12 residues long. CDR1 KGHDR and CDR2 SFDVKD come from the germline V gene. The CDR3 region has the DNA TGTGCCACCAGTGATGGAGGTGAAAAACTGTTTTTT. Translation: CATSDGGEKLFF.

The rearrangement links TRBV9 to TRBJ2-2; 7 bases line up with TRBD2. Germline V CDR1 and CDR2: SGDLS, YYNGEE. This CDR3 is built from 16 residues. V was clipped by 0 bases and J by 3 bases; unmatched bases: 5. CDR3 in DNA: TGTGCCAGCAGCGTAGGGGGAGGGGCGGACACCGGGGAGCTGTTTTTT. This translates into CASSVGGGADTGELFF.

The J gene is TRBJ1-1, the V gene TRBV3-1 (or the pseudogene TRBV3-2); 12 nucleotides align to TRBD1. The CDR3 is 18 residues long. Germline CDR1 LGHDT, CDR2 YNNKEL (reference sequence). The J segment lost 4 bases and the V segment lost 3 bases, leaving 12 bases of the junction unmatched. DNA for the CDR3: TGTGCCAGCAGCCACCTACCGGGACAGGGGGCGAGGAGCACTGAAGCTTTCTTT. It specifies CASSHLPGQGARSTEAFF.

This clone was detected a few times. The CDR3: CASRGTGLFSYEQYF. CDR3 nucleotide sequence: TGTGCCAGCAGGGGGACAGGGCTGTTTTCCTACGAGCAGTACTTC. J is TRBJ2-7 and V is TRBV2, with TRBD1 identical over 9 bases. Trimming at V came to 6 bases and at J to 1 base, leaving 7 bases not matched to a gene. There are 15 residues in the CDR3. The germline gives CDR1 SNHLY, CDR2 FYNNEI.

The gene calls are TRBV6-5 and TRBJ1-5; 8 nucleotides line up with TRBD1. Trimming removed 7 bases from V and 5 bases from J; junction bases left unmatched: 4. CDR3 size: 13 residues. The germline CDR1 and CDR2 sequences are MNHEY and SVGAGI. CDR3 bases: TGTGCCAGCAAGGACAGGGCTGATCAGCCCCAGCATTTT. It codes for CASKDRADQPQHF.

This clone has a handful of counts. The chain recombines TRBV2 with TRBJ1-1; TRBD1 agrees at 10 bases. The CDR3 contains 13 residues. Per the germline V gene, CDR1 is SNHLY and CDR2 is FYNNEI. V lost 8 bases and J lost 6; bases outside the gene matches: 6. For the CDR3, the DNA is TGTGCCAGCTCCGGACAGGGGGTCGCTGAAGCTTTCTTT. The encoded protein is CASSGQGVAEAFF.

J is TRBJ1-4 and V is TRBV4-3, with D possibly matching TRBD1 (6 bases). In germline, CDR1 is LGHNA, CDR2 YSLEER. The CDR3 sequence is 17 residues long. With 0 bases removed from V and 0 bases from J, the gap between germline ends came to 11 bases. The CDR3 nucleotides are TGCGCCAGCAGCCAAGACGCCAGGGGAACAACTAATGAAAAACTGTTTTTT. Translated, it gives CASSQDARGTTNEKLFF.

The chain couples TRBV7-6 to TRBJ2-5; maybe TRBD2 (6 bases). CDR1 is SGHVS and CDR2 is FNYEAQ in the germline V gene. The CDR3 covers 17 residues. The V gene lost 2 bases and the J gene lost 0 bases, with 16 bases spanning the gap. Here the CDR3 DNA reads TGTGCCAGCAGCTTAAGTTCTAGCGTGACCTACCAAGAGACCCAGTACTTC. Amino acid sequence: CASSLSSSVTYQETQYF.

The chain recombines TRBV11-3 with TRBJ1-1; D is possibly TRBD1 (5 bases). The V end lost 8 bases, the J end lost 4 bases, and 11 bases lay between the germline ends. Germline V CDR1 and CDR2: SGHNT, YENEEA. The CDR3 has 12 residues. CDR3 bases: TGTGCCAGCTCTTCAGGGTTCACTGAAGCTTTCTTT. It specifies CASSSGFTEAFF. Full variable domain (remainder filled in from reference TRBV11-3 and TRBJ1-1): EAGVVQSPRYKIIEKKQPVAFWCNPISGHNTLYWYLQNLGQGPELLIRYENEEAVDDSQLPKDRFSAERLKGVDSTLKIQPAELGDSAVYLCASSSGFTEAFFGQGTRLTVV.

The rearrangement uses TRBV2 and TRBJ2-3; 9 bases agree with TRBD2. The CDR3 sequence is 15 residues long. Germline loops: CDR1 SNHLY, CDR2 FYNNEI. V lost 6 bases and J lost 0; bases outside the gene matches: 4. The CDR3 loop is CASRNSGGSTDTQYF. As DNA, the CDR3 is TGTGCCAGCAGAAATAGCGGGGGTAGCACAGATACGCAGTATTTT.

The rearrangement links TRBV7-2 to TRBJ2-5, with TRBD1 identical over 10 bases. V lost 1 base to trimming and J lost 5 bases; unmatched junction nucleotides: 10. This CDR3 has 17 amino acids. In germline, CDR1 is SGHTA, CDR2 FQGNSA. DNA of the CDR3: TGTGCCAGCAGCTTAGTAAGGGGGACAGGGGCAACGGAGACCCAGTACTTC. Its protein is CASSLVRGTGATETQYF.

The CDR3 reads CASSLLVRLTTMNTEAFF. Written as DNA, the CDR3 is TGTGCCAGCAGCTTATTGGTACGACTCACGACCATGAACACTGAAGCTTTCTTT. The V gene is TRBV7-2, the J gene TRBJ1-1; the D is unclear. V lost 2 bases and J lost 0, with 19 bases in between. The CDR3 has 18 amino acids. From germline, CDR1 is SGHTA and CDR2 FQGNSA.

This chain joins TRBV6-2 or TRBV6-3 and TRBJ1-1; D is perhaps TRBD1 (6 bases). The V end lost 6 bases, the J end lost 3 bases, and 14 bases lay between the germline ends. The CDR3 length is 14 residues. Per germline, CDR1 MNHEY and CDR2 SVGEGT. CDR3 sequence reads: CASSRGGVDTEAFF. In nucleotides, the CDR3 is TGTGCCAGCAGCCGAGGGGGGGTGGACACTGAAGCTTTCTTT.

CDR3 loop: CASSFQGKGEQYV. The CDR3 bases are TGTGCCAGCAGCTTTCAGGGGAAGGGCGAGCAGTACGTC. The V and J genes are TRBV11-3 and TRBJ2-7; possible D gene TRBD1, 6 bases. The CDR3 is 13 amino acids. V lost 3 bases, J lost 6 bases, and 12 bases lay in between. Per the germline V gene, CDR1 is SGHNT and CDR2 is YENEEA.

The V gene is TRBV11-3, the J gene TRBJ1-5, with TRBD1 identical over 10 bases. V shed 0 bases, J shed 7 bases, and the junction held 3 bases outside the gene matches. This CDR3 contains 15 residues. Per germline, CDR1 SGHNT and CDR2 YENEEA. CDR3 DNA sequence: TGTGCCAGCAGCTTAGATGGACAGGGGGACCAGCCCCAGCATTTT. Its translation: CASSLDGQGDQPQHF.

The rearrangement joins TRBV2 to TRBJ2-3, with a tentative D call TRBD2 (6 bases). This CDR3 contains 16 residues. V was clipped by 1 base and J by 1 base, with 12 bases between them. CDR1 and CDR2 (germline): SNHLY, FYNNEI. CDR3 sequence reads: CASSEGGGVGTDTQYF. The CDR3 nucleotides read TGTGCCAGCAGTGAAGGTGGAGGGGTCGGCACAGATACGCAGTATTTT.